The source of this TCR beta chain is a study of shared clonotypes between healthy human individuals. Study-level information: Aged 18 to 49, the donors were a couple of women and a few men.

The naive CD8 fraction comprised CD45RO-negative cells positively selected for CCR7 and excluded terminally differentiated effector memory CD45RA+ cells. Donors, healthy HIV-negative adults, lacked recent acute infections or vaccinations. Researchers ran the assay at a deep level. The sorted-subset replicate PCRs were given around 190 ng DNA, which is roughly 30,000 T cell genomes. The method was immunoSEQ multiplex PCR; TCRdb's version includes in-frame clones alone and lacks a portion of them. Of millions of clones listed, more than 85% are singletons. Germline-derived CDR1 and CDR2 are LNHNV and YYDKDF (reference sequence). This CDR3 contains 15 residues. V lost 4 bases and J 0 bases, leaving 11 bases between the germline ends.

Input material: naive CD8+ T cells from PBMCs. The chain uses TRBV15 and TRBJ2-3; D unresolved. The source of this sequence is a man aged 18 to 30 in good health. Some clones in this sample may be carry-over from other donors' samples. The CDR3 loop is CATSTSTRSTDTQYF. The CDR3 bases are TGTGCCACCAGCACCTCGACACGTAGCACAGATACGCAGTATTTT.